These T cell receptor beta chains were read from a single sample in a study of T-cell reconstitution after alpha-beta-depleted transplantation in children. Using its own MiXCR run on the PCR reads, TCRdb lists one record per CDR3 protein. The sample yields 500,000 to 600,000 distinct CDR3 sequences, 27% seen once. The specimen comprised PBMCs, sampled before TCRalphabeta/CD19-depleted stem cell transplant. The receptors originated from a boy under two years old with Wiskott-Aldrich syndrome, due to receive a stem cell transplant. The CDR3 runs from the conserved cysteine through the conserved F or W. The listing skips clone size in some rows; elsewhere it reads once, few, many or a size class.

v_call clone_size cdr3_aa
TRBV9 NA CASSADRGTAPYEQYF
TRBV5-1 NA CASRQTSGGQNEQFF
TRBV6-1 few CASTGLAGEAGELFF
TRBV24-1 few CATSEPTGQPQHF
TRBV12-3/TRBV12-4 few CASSFQGARGYTF
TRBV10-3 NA CAISESVQETQYF
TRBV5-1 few CASSKDRLGGNEQFF
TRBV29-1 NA CSAWGVAYNEQFF
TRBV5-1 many CASSWAGTHYEQYF
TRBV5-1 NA CASSLSGGPGTGELFF
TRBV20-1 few CSARVTGARLTDTQYF
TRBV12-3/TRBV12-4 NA CASSLKGFSPQHF
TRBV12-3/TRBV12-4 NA CAISRVLGGYTF
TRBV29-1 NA CSVPGRGRGTDEQFF
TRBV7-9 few CASSLVGYTDTQYF
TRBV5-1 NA CASSGDSANTGELFF
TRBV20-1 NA CSARDSGRVNEQFF
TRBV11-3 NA CASSLGGLGNNEQFF
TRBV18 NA CASSPVRAGRTDTQYF
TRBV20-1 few CSAKLAGGTYEQYF
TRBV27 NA CASSPLAGERDTQYF
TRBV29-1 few CSVESRGAYNEQFF
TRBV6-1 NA CASSPLTSGSYNEQFF
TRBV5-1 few CASNPGTSGSYEQYF
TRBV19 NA CASRYQDFNEQFF
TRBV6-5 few CASRFKGTQYF
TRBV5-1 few CASSWNRETYGYTF
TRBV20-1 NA CSAETSGRAGELFF
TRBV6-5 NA CASSYNDRTKNIQYF
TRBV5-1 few CASSFIWGLADHDDNEQFF
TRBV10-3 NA CAISERLAGTYEQYF
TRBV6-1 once CAINKQGSTEAFF
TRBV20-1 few CSARAGLAGAGDTQYF
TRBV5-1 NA CASSFTGPLEKLFF
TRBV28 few CASSLSVGRTDTQYF
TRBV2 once CASTDAAFRGETQYF
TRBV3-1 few CASSKGLAGVSKNIQYF